The rows below give T cell receptor beta chains drawn from one sample of a study of cytomegalovirus exposure and HLA in healthy donors. The repertoire was sequenced with immunoSEQ multiplex PCR; TCRdb's copy has only in-frame clones and lacks some. The table includes about 95,000 clones, 81% detected once. The sample taken for sequencing was PBMCs. The receptors were gathered from a woman in her 70s in good health and CMV-seropositive. Both conserved end residues are part of each CDR3. D genes are given only for firm matches. The size entry is marked missing in some rows and otherwise reads once, few, many or a size class.

d_gene: TRBD2; j_gene: TRBJ2-1; abundance: .; v_gene: TRBV5-4; CDR3aa: CASSLYGLASNEQFF; CDR3nt: TGTGCCAGCAGCTTGTATGGACTAGCTTCCAATGAGCAGTTCTTC
d_gene: .; j_gene: TRBJ1-2; abundance: .; v_gene: TRBV10-3; CDR3aa: CAISHDQGYGYTF; CDR3nt: TGTGCCATCAGCCATGATCAGGGCTATGGCTACACCTTC
d_gene: .; j_gene: TRBJ1-2; abundance: .; v_gene: TRBV30; CDR3aa: CAGTDDKANGYTF; CDR3nt: TGTGCCGGGACTGACGACAAGGCTAATGGCTACACCTTC
d_gene: .; j_gene: TRBJ2-5; abundance: .; v_gene: TRBV5-1; CDR3aa: CASSLDREETQYF; CDR3nt: TGCGCCAGCAGCCTTGATAGAGAGGAGACCCAGTACTTC
d_gene: .; j_gene: TRBJ1-1; abundance: .; v_gene: TRBV19; CDR3aa: CASSERSPLNTEAFF; CDR3nt: TGTGCCAGTAGTGAGAGGTCCCCATTGAACACTGAAGCTTTCTTT
d_gene: .; j_gene: TRBJ1-3; abundance: .; v_gene: TRBV10-1; CDR3aa: CASSETGRRNTIYF; CDR3nt: TGCGCCAGCAGTGAGACAGGGCGGCGAAACACCATATATTTT
d_gene: .; j_gene: TRBJ2-1; abundance: .; v_gene: TRBV4-2; CDR3aa: CASSQDSNPADEQFF; CDR3nt: TGTGCCAGCAGCCAAGATAGTAACCCCGCCGATGAGCAGTTCTTC
d_gene: .; j_gene: TRBJ1-6; abundance: .; v_gene: TRBV11-2; CDR3aa: CASSLAGYSPLHF; CDR3nt: TGTGCCAGCAGCTTGGCAGGGTACTCACCCCTCCACTTT
d_gene: .; j_gene: TRBJ1-4; abundance: .; v_gene: TRBV15; CDR3aa: CATSRDPAGANEKLFF; CDR3nt: TGTGCCACCAGCAGAGATCCCGCAGGGGCTAATGAAAAACTGTTTTTT
d_gene: TRBD1; j_gene: TRBJ2-1; abundance: .; v_gene: TRBV9; CDR3aa: CASSPGQGAFSYNEQFF; CDR3nt: TGTGCCAGCTCACCGGGACAGGGGGCCTTCTCCTACAATGAGCAGTTCTTC
d_gene: .; j_gene: TRBJ2-1; abundance: .; v_gene: TRBV19; CDR3aa: CASSTPKGSYNEQFF; CDR3nt: TGTGCCAGTAGTACGCCGAAGGGGTCCTACAATGAGCAGTTCTTC
d_gene: TRBD2; j_gene: TRBJ2-7; abundance: .; v_gene: TRBV29-1; CDR3aa: CSALLAGGGNEQYF; CDR3nt: TGCAGCGCACTACTAGCGGGAGGAGGTAACGAGCAGTACTTC
d_gene: TRBD1; j_gene: TRBJ1-1; abundance: few; v_gene: TRBV5-6; CDR3aa: CASSALWDRRWSTEAFF; CDR3nt: TGTGCCAGCAGCGCCCTGTGGGACAGACGATGGAGCACTGAAGCTTTCTTT
d_gene: TRBD1; j_gene: TRBJ1-1; abundance: .; v_gene: TRBV5-4; CDR3aa: CASSHKPRQGAGTEAFF; CDR3nt: TGTGCCAGCAGCCACAAGCCCCGCCAGGGGGCGGGTACTGAAGCTTTCTTT
d_gene: TRBD2; j_gene: TRBJ2-1; abundance: .; v_gene: TRBV7-3; CDR3aa: CASRPQRGAESEQFF; CDR3nt: TGTGCCAGCAGACCCCAGCGGGGGGCGGAGAGTGAGCAGTTCTTC
d_gene: TRBD2; j_gene: TRBJ2-3; abundance: .; v_gene: TRBV10-3; CDR3aa: CAIAGGFLRTDTQYF; CDR3nt: TGTGCCATAGCGGGAGGATTCCTTCGCACAGATACGCAGTATTTT
d_gene: .; j_gene: TRBJ2-2; abundance: few; v_gene: TRBV19; CDR3aa: CASSIRGSGELFF; CDR3nt: TGTGCCAGTAGTATTAGGGGCTCCGGGGAGCTGTTTTTT
d_gene: TRBD2; j_gene: TRBJ2-1; abundance: .; v_gene: TRBV18; CDR3aa: CASSPGGRAYEFF; CDR3nt: TGTGCCAGCTCACCAGGCGGGAGGGCCTATGAGTTCTTC
d_gene: .; j_gene: TRBJ2-7; abundance: few; v_gene: TRBV5-1; CDR3aa: CASSLKVGVYEQYF; CDR3nt: TGCGCCAGCAGCTTGAAGGTTGGAGTGTACGAGCAGTACTTC
d_gene: TRBD2; j_gene: TRBJ2-3; abundance: .; v_gene: TRBV30; CDR3aa: CAWSGLLAGSDTQYF; CDR3nt: TGTGCCTGGAGTGGGTTACTAGCGGGCTCAGATACGCAGTATTTT
d_gene: TRBD1; j_gene: TRBJ1-4; abundance: .; v_gene: TRBV5-1; CDR3aa: CASSPGTGNEKLFF; CDR3nt: TGCGCCAGCAGCCCCGGGACAGGGAACGAAAAACTGTTTTTT
d_gene: TRBD1; j_gene: TRBJ1-5; abundance: .; v_gene: TRBV19; CDR3aa: CATGVFDRVNQPQHF; CDR3nt: TGTGCTACCGGTGTCTTTGACAGGGTCAATCAGCCCCAGCATTTT
d_gene: TRBD1; j_gene: TRBJ2-7; abundance: .; v_gene: TRBV7-9; CDR3aa: CSSSSTGTVYSYEQYF; CDR3nt: TGTTCCAGCAGCTCAACCGGGACAGTCTACTCCTACGAGCAGTACTTC
d_gene: TRBD1; j_gene: TRBJ2-7; abundance: .; v_gene: TRBV5-1; CDR3aa: CASSSAGQGAYEQYF; CDR3nt: TGCGCCAGCAGCTCCGCCGGACAGGGAGCCTACGAGCAGTACTTC
d_gene: TRBD2; j_gene: TRBJ2-7; abundance: .; v_gene: TRBV10-3; CDR3aa: CAISPTSGSDVYEQYF; CDR3nt: TGTGCCATCAGCCCGACTAGCGGGAGCGATGTCTACGAGCAGTACTTC
d_gene: .; j_gene: TRBJ1-6; abundance: .; v_gene: TRBV11-2; CDR3aa: CASSFVRGYNSPLHF; CDR3nt: TGTGCCAGCAGCTTTGTCAGGGGTTATAATTCACCCCTCCACTTT
d_gene: TRBD2; j_gene: TRBJ2-7; abundance: .; v_gene: TRBV5-4; CDR3aa: CASSLGGGRAYEQYF; CDR3nt: TGTGCCAGCAGTTTGGGGGGCGGGAGGGCCTACGAGCAGTACTTC
d_gene: TRBD2; j_gene: TRBJ2-7; abundance: .; v_gene: TRBV18; CDR3aa: CASSPTSSYEQYF; CDR3nt: TGTGCCAGCTCACCGACTAGCAGCTACGAGCAGTACTTC
d_gene: .; j_gene: TRBJ1-3; abundance: .; v_gene: TRBV19; CDR3aa: CASHQAGSSGNTIYF; CDR3nt: TGTGCCAGTCACCAGGCCGGCTCATCTGGAAACACCATATATTTT
d_gene: TRBD2; j_gene: TRBJ2-3; abundance: .; v_gene: TRBV7-8; CDR3aa: CASSLLGRGDTQYF; CDR3nt: TGTGCCAGCAGCTTACTAGGGAGGGGAGATACGCAGTATTTT
d_gene: .; j_gene: TRBJ1-1; abundance: .; v_gene: TRBV25-1; CDR3aa: CASTRAGPNTEAFF; CDR3nt: TGTGCCAGCACTAGAGCGGGACCGAACACTGAAGCTTTCTTT
d_gene: .; j_gene: TRBJ1-2; abundance: .; v_gene: TRBV5-5; CDR3aa: CASSNVGAKTF; CDR3nt: TGTGCCAGCAGCAACGTGGGGGCGAAGACCTTC
d_gene: .; j_gene: TRBJ2-6; abundance: .; v_gene: TRBV7-8; CDR3aa: CASSRSAVSGANVLTF; CDR3nt: TGTGCCAGCAGCCGATCTGCAGTCTCTGGGGCCAACGTCCTGACTTTC
d_gene: .; j_gene: TRBJ2-1; abundance: .; v_gene: TRBV30; CDR3aa: CAWRNGGGWHNEQFF; CDR3nt: TGTGCCTGGCGTAACGGCGGTGGGTGGCACAATGAGCAGTTCTTC
d_gene: TRBD2; j_gene: TRBJ2-1; abundance: .; v_gene: TRBV19; CDR3aa: CASRLAGGPSGGNEQFF; CDR3nt: TGTGCCAGCAGACTAGCGGGAGGGCCCTCTGGAGGAAATGAGCAGTTCTTC
d_gene: TRBD1; j_gene: TRBJ1-5; abundance: .; v_gene: TRBV29-1; CDR3aa: CSVGQGAGQPQHF; CDR3nt: TGCAGCGTCGGACAGGGGGCTGGCCAGCCCCAGCATTTT
d_gene: TRBD2; j_gene: TRBJ2-7; abundance: .; v_gene: TRBV5-1; CDR3aa: CASSFTSGSYEQYF; CDR3nt: TGCGCCAGCAGCTTCACTAGCGGGAGTTACGAGCAGTACTTC
d_gene: .; j_gene: TRBJ2-2; abundance: once; v_gene: TRBV19; CDR3aa: CASSWGRMAGELFF; CDR3nt: TGTGCCAGTAGTTGGGGGCGTATGGCCGGGGAGCTGTTTTTT
d_gene: .; j_gene: TRBJ1-2; abundance: .; v_gene: TRBV19; CDR3aa: CASSMLFYGYTF; CDR3nt: TGTGCCAGTAGTATGTTATTTTATGGCTACACCTTC
d_gene: TRBD2; j_gene: TRBJ2-7; abundance: .; v_gene: TRBV4-1; CDR3aa: CASSQVLAGSSYEQYF; CDR3nt: TGCGCCAGCAGCCAAGTTTTAGCGGGGAGCTCCTACGAGCAGTACTTC